This T cell receptor beta chain emerged from a study of blood T cell repertoires in COVID-19. In the study overall: Both acute and convalescent COVID-19 samples were obtained from the United States, Italy and Spain. Sample material is recorded as cDNA or gDNA derived from T cells, B-cell-depleted T cells, or PBMCs.

The V and J ends lost 0 bases and 0 bases respectively, with 9 bases between them. This CDR3 region has 15 residues. CDR1 and CDR2 from the germline V gene are LGHNA and YSLEER. Original processing notes: Estimates of nucleated cell counts were drawn from the amplification of reference gene primers. Here immunoSEQ multiplex PCR was the method, and the copy in TCRdb shows in-frame clones only, minus some. For V, J and clone size, that table is used; D and trimming come from the DNA. This sample carries about 180,000 clones, 80% to 90% of them seen once, and the ten largest clones take around 1.9%. This clone has only a few counts.

Sequenced input: peripheral blood. This rearrangement joins TRBV4-3 to TRBJ2-7, with D possibly TRBD2 on 6 matching bases. The sequence came from a man aged 18 to 30 who had recovered from COVID-19. The CDR3: CASSQEEGSSYEQYF. CDR3 sequence (DNA): TGCGCCAGCAGCCAAGAGGAGGGGAGCTCCTACGAGCAGTACTTC.